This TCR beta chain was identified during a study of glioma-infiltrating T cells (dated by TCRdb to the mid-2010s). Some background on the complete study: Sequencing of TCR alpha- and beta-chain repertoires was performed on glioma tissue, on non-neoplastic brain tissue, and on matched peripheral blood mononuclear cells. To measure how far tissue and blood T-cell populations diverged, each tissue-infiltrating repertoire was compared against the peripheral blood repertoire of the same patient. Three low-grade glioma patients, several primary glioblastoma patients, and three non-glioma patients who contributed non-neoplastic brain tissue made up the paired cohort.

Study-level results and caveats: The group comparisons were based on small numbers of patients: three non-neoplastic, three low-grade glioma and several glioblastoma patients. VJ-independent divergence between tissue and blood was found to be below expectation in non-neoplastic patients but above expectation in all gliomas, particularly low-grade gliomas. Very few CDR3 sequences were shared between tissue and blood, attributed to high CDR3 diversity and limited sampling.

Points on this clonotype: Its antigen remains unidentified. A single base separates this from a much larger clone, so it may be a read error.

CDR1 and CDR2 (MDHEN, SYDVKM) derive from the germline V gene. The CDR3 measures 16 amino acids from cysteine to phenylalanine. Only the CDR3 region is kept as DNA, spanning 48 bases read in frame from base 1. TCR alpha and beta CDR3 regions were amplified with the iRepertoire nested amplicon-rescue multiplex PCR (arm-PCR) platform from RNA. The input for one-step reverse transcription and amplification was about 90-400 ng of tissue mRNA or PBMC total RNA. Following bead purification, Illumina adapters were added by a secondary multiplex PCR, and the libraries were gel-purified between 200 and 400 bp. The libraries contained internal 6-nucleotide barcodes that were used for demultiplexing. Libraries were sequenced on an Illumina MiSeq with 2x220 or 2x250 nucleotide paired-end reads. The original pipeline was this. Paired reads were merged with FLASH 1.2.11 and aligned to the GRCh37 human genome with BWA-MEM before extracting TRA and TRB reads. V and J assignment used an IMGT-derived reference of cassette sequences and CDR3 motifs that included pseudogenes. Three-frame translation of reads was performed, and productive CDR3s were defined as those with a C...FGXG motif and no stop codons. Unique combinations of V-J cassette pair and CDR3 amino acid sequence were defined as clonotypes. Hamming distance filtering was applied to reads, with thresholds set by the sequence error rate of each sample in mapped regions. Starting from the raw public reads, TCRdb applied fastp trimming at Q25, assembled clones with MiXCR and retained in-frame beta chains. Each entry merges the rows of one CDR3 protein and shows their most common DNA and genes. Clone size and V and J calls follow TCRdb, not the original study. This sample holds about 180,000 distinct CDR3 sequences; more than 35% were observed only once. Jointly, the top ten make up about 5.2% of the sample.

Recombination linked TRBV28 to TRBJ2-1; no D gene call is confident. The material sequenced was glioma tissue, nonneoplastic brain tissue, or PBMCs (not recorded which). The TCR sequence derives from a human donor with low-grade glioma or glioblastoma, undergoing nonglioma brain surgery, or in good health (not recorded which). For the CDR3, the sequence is CASSRPNGWAYNERFF. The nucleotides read TGTGCCAGCAGCCGACCCAATGGGTGGGCCTACAATGAGCGGTTCTTC.